This is a list of T cell receptor beta chains from one sample in a study of T cell changes during pregnancy in multiple sclerosis. Produced via immunoSEQ multiplex PCR; TCRdb's table is partial and in-frame only. The sample includes about 40,000 clones, about 90% seen only once; the top ten take about 0.8%. The specimen comprised CD4+ T cells from peripheral blood mononuclear cells, sampled before pregnancy. These receptors were collected from a female donor with multiple sclerosis, enrolled in a pregnancy study. Both conserved end residues are part of each CDR3. A D gene is named only where the DNA matches it firmly.

D gene: -
V gene: TRBV19
J gene: TRBJ1-5
CDR3 protein: CATTPQTGYNQPQHF
CDR3 DNA: TGTGCCACTACTCCCCAAACAGGTTACAATCAGCCCCAGCATTTT

D gene: -
V gene: TRBV18
J gene: TRBJ2-2
CDR3 protein: CASSPRRGTGELFF
CDR3 DNA: TGTGCCAGCTCACCACGTCGAGGAACCGGGGAGCTGTTTTTT

D gene: TRBD2
V gene: TRBV5-4
J gene: TRBJ2-3
CDR3 protein: CASSQSGTSTDTQYF
CDR3 DNA: TGTGCCAGCAGTCAAAGCGGGACTAGCACAGATACGCAGTATTTT

D gene: TRBD2
V gene: TRBV29-1
J gene: TRBJ2-1
CDR3 protein: CSGWTSGFQTNEQFF
CDR3 DNA: TGCAGCGGCTGGACTAGCGGGTTCCAGACGAATGAGCAGTTCTTC

D gene: TRBD2
V gene: TRBV9
J gene: TRBJ2-1
CDR3 protein: CASSPRGLAGEHEQFF
CDR3 DNA: TGTGCCAGCAGCCCGCGAGGACTAGCGGGAGAACATGAGCAGTTCTTC

D gene: -
V gene: TRBV20-1
J gene: TRBJ2-7
CDR3 protein: CSASGPWEQYF
CDR3 DNA: TGCAGTGCTAGCGGTCCATGGGAGCAGTACTTC

D gene: -
V gene: TRBV2
J gene: TRBJ1-6
CDR3 protein: CASSILQANSPLHF
CDR3 DNA: TGTGCCAGCAGTATTCTCCAGGCTAATTCACCCCTCCACTTT

D gene: -
V gene: TRBV19
J gene: TRBJ1-5
CDR3 protein: CASTPRPGNPDQPQHF
CDR3 DNA: TGTGCCAGTACCCCCCGGCCAGGGAACCCCGATCAGCCCCAGCATTTT

D gene: TRBD1
V gene: TRBV30
J gene: TRBJ1-2
CDR3 protein: CAWADRNGYTF
CDR3 DNA: TGTGCCTGGGCGGACAGGAATGGCTACACCTTC

D gene: -
V gene: TRBV5-1
J gene: TRBJ2-1
CDR3 protein: CASSLSIQGYNEQFF
CDR3 DNA: TGCGCCAGCAGCTTGTCGATACAGGGATACAATGAGCAGTTCTTC

D gene: -
V gene: TRBV2
J gene: TRBJ2-2
CDR3 protein: CASTESRPGELFF
CDR3 DNA: TGTGCCAGCACCGAGAGCAGGCCCGGGGAGCTGTTTTTT

D gene: -
V gene: TRBV19
J gene: TRBJ2-2
CDR3 protein: CASRWGQGGTGELFF
CDR3 DNA: TGTGCCAGTAGATGGGGGCAGGGGGGTACCGGGGAGCTGTTTTTT